The next 16 T cell receptor beta chains were all read from a single sample in a study of cytomegalovirus exposure and HLA in healthy donors. 60 Vbeta and 13 Jbeta primers were used in PCR. Produced via immunoSEQ multiplex PCR; TCRdb's table is partial and in-frame only. The data contain about 120,000 clones, 55% to 65% of them singletons. Sequencing used PBMCs. The receptors originated from a young woman in good health and CMV-seronegative.

This rearrangement joins TRBV7-2 to TRBJ2-7; TRBD1 matches at 7 bases. CDR3 length: 14 amino acids. V gave up 1 base and J gave up 4 bases; unmatched junction bases: 4. In germline, CDR1 is SGHTA, CDR2 FQGNSA. The CDR3 region has the DNA TGTGCCAGCAGCTTAGGGACAGGCGAATACGAGCAGTACTTC. It specifies CASSLGTGEYEQYF.

The chain links TRBV2 to TRBJ1-2; 8 nucleotides align to TRBD1. The ends lost 6 bases at V and 3 bases at J; junction bases unmatched: 3. Germline CDR1 and CDR2: SNHLY and FYNNEI. The CDR3 is 13 amino acids. CDR3 residues: CASRDREDYGYTF. CDR3 in DNA: TGTGCCAGCAGGGACAGGGAAGACTATGGCTACACCTTC.

This rearrangement joins TRBV19 to TRBJ2-7; 9 nucleotides match TRBD2. CDR1 LNHDA and CDR2 SQIVND come from the germline V gene (reference sequence). V shed 4 bases, J shed 0 bases, and the junction held 1 base outside the gene matches. CDR3 length equals 14 residues. The CDR3: CASSRREGSYEQYF. CDR3 in DNA: TGTGCCAGTAGTAGGCGGGAGGGCTCCTACGAGCAGTACTTC.

V usage is TRBV27 and J usage is TRBJ2-1; a weak D match, TRBD1 (6 bases). With 1 base removed from V and 4 bases from J, the gap between germline ends came to 14 bases. CDR1 is MNHEY, CDR2 SMNVEV, per germline (reference sequence). The CDR3 runs 16 residues. The CDR3 is CASSLFLDRGYNEQFF. The CDR3, as DNA: TGTGCCAGCAGTTTATTTTTGGACAGAGGTTACAATGAGCAGTTCTTC.

The chain links TRBV7-2 to TRBJ2-5, with D possibly being TRBD2 (5 bases). The CDR3 extends over 12 amino acids. In germline, CDR1 is SGHTA, CDR2 FQGNSA. Trimming removed 6 bases at V and 5 bases at J, with 10 bases between. DNA of the CDR3: TGTGCCAGCAGTTCACTAGGGGAGACCCAGTACTTC. It translates to CASSSLGETQYF.

The rearrangement uses TRBV18 and TRBJ2-7, with 8 bases aligning to TRBD1. Looked up from germline, CDR1 is KGHSH and CDR2 is LQKENI. The CDR3 contains 16 residues. J lost 1 base, V lost 6 bases, and 11 bases had no gene match. The CDR3 DNA reads as TGTGCCAGCTCCGGACAGGGAACGCTAAAGTCCTACGAGCAGTACTTC. It codes for CASSGQGTLKSYEQYF.

This chain connects TRBV2 to TRBJ1-1, with D unresolved. The CDR3 length is 14 residues. Per the germline V gene, CDR1 is SNHLY and CDR2 is FYNNEI. Trimming shortened V by 5 bases and J by 1 base, and 11 bases separated the two germline ends. CDR3: CASSPQLSNTEAFF. For the CDR3, the DNA is TGTGCCAGCAGTCCACAGCTTTCGAACACTGAAGCTTTCTTT.

The chain employs TRBV6-5 and TRBJ1-2, with TRBD1 as a possible D gene (6 bases). Trimming removed 7 bases at V and 4 bases at J, with 16 bases between. This CDR3 spans 14 amino acids. Germline values: CDR1 MNHEY, CDR2 SVGAGI. This CDR3 is CASTYGGGGYGYTF. Written as DNA, the CDR3 is TGTGCCAGCACTTATGGGGGAGGGGGCTATGGCTACACCTTC.

In regard to this clone: Other DNA sequences in this specimen translate into the identical CDR3. The rearrangement uses TRBV6-1 and TRBJ2-5, with 7 nucleotides matching TRBD1. The CDR3 runs 12 residues. Trimming removed 5 bases from V and 5 bases from J; junction bases left unmatched: 2. The germline gives CDR1 MNHNS, CDR2 SASEGT. The CDR3 region is CASSLQGETQYF. DNA for the CDR3: TGTGCCAGCAGTCTACAGGGGGAGACCCAGTACTTC.

The chain combines TRBV5-1 with TRBJ2-5; a possible D gene is TRBD2 (6 bases). The CDR3 runs 15 residues. Germline-derived CDR1 and CDR2 are SGHRS and YFSETQ. V lost 1 base and J 5 bases, leaving 15 bases between the germline ends. The CDR3 DNA reads as TGCGCCAGCAGCTTGAATTCTGGAGGGTGGGAGACCCAGTACTTC. Its protein product is CASSLNSGGWETQYF.

This clone was recorded a few times. V usage is TRBV18 and J usage is TRBJ2-1, with 9 bases aligning to TRBD2. Germline V gives CDR1 KGHSH, CDR2 LQKENI. The CDR3 sequence is 15 residues long. V was pared by 0 bases and J by 8 bases, with 5 bases of the junction left unmatched. The CDR3 bases are TGTGCCAGCTCACCACCGAGCGGGAGGATCCATGAGCAGTTCTTC. Its translation is CASSPPSGRIHEQFF.

This clone was recorded a few times. The genes are TRBV30 and TRBJ2-7, with TRBD1 matching over 7 bases. Trimming cost V 4 bases and J 0 bases; bases outside gene matches: 12. Looked up from germline, CDR1 is GTSNPN and CDR2 is SVGIG (reference sequence). CDR3 length equals 16 residues. In DNA form, the CDR3 reads TGTGCCTGGACTCACGACAGGGAATCCAGCTCCTACGAGCAGTACTTC. As protein: CAWTHDRESSSYEQYF.

The chain carries TRBV6-6 and TRBJ1-2, with D possibly matching TRBD1 (5 bases). The CDR3 contains 15 residues. The V end lost 7 bases, the J end lost 7 bases, and 22 bases lay between the germline ends. Germline assignment: CDR1 MNHNY and CDR2 SVGAGI (reference sequence). The CDR3 protein is CASTELGALRGGYTF. The CDR3 nucleotides read TGTGCCAGCACCGAGCTAGGGGCCCTCCGCGGTGGCTACACCTTC.

This chain uses TRBV7-8 with TRBJ1-2; a weak D match, TRBD1 (5 bases). Germline lookup yields CDR1 SGHVS and CDR2 FQNEAQ. V dropped 1 base and J dropped 5 bases, with 17 bases sitting between them. CDR3 length: 16 amino acids. The CDR3 region has the DNA TGTGCCAGCAGCTTAGGGGGGGAAACAAGATCGTATGGCTACACCTTC. This codes for CASSLGGETRSYGYTF.

This chain connects TRBV6-5 to TRBJ1-2; 7 nucleotides align to TRBD1. This CDR3 has 16 residues. Germline assignment: CDR1 MNHEY and CDR2 SVGAGI. J was trimmed by 6 bases and V by 0 bases; bases with no gene match: 10. In DNA form, the CDR3 reads TGTGCCAGCAGTTACTCGGGTCTCAGGGGGTATAATGGCTACACCTTC. This codes for CASSYSGLRGYNGYTF.

This clone turned up a few times. The chain joins TRBV29-1 to TRBJ1-1; D unclear. The CDR3 runs to 13 residues. In germline, CDR1 is SQVTM, CDR2 ANQGSEA. Trimming left V 6 bases short and J 5 bases short, with 16 bases between. The CDR3 DNA is TGCAGCGTCGCCGGCCGAGGCTTGACTGAAGCTTTCTTT. Its protein is CSVAGRGLTEAFF.